The 9 T cell receptor beta chains in this list originate from one sample, sequenced in a study of early T cells in non-severe SARS-CoV-2 infection. One entry per CDR3 protein results from TCRdb running MiXCR on the 5' RACE reads. The data show about 18,000 distinct CDR3 sequences, over 5% seen once. The sequenced sample was whole blood. The receptors derive from an adult who was a healthcare worker with PCR-confirmed SARS-CoV-2 infection or an uninfected control (not recorded which).

The chain uses TRBV29-1 and TRBJ1-1, with D unclear. Germline CDR1 reads SQVTM; CDR2 reads ANQGSEA. The germline V and J ends were trimmed by 7 bases and 1 base, with 13 bases remaining between them. This CDR3 spans 13 amino acids. CDR3 in DNA: TGCAGCGCTGCCAAGGGCGAGAACACTGAAGCTTTCTTT. It yields the protein CSAAKGENTEAFF.

The V gene is TRBV9, the J gene TRBJ2-6; no clear D gene. V was trimmed by 3 bases and J by 0 bases, leaving 7 bases between them. CDR3 length: 15 amino acids. From germline, CDR1 is SGDLS and CDR2 YYNGEE. The CDR3 reads CASSDHLSGANVLTF. The CDR3 region has the DNA TGTGCCAGCAGCGATCACCTCTCTGGGGCCAACGTCCTGACTTTC.

The sample holds many counts of this clonotype. The J gene is TRBJ2-7, the V gene TRBV7-9, with 11 bases identical to TRBD2. Germline lookup yields CDR1 SEHNR and CDR2 FQNEAQ (reference sequence). Trimming removed 5 bases from V and 3 bases from J; junction bases left unmatched: 9. This CDR3 region has 16 residues. The CDR3 bases are TGTGCCAGCAGCCCAAGCGGACTAGCGGGTGTCTACGAGCAGTACTTC. This codes for CASSPSGLAGVYEQYF.

By its share, this clonotype is medium-sized. The V call is TRBV10-1, the J call TRBJ2-1; 7 nucleotides match TRBD2. Germline V lookup: CDR1 WNHNN, CDR2 SYGVQD (reference sequence). The CDR3 loop spans 12 amino acids. The junction had 10 bases not matched to a gene; V was cut back by 7 bases and J by 13 bases. The CDR3 loop is CASITWGGIQFF. CDR3 DNA: TGCGCCAGCATAACGTGGGGGGGAATTCAGTTCTTC.

This clonotype was observed a few times. This rearrangement joins TRBV10-3 to TRBJ1-2; the D gene is possibly TRBD1 (5 bases). The CDR3 has 11 residues. Trimming stripped 9 bases from V and 4 bases from J, with 9 bases between. Germline lookup yields CDR1 ENHRY and CDR2 SYGVKD. CDR3 sequence: CAIQALYGYTF. CDR3 coding DNA: TGTGCCATACAGGCTCTCTATGGCTACACCTTC.

This clonotype was recorded at least ten times. The chain recombines TRBV6-6 with TRBJ2-7, with a weak D call TRBD1 (6 bases). Per germline, CDR1 MNHNY and CDR2 SVGAGI (reference sequence). V lost 11 bases and J lost 11, with 28 bases in between. This CDR3 has 14 amino acids. This chain's CDR3 is CARLPQGPNSPEYF. The CDR3 DNA follows: TGTGCCCGCCTCCCACAGGGTCCCAATTCTCCGGAGTACTTC.

The table lists this clonotype with many counts. This sequence joins TRBV24-1 and TRBJ2-1, with unresolved D. The germline CDR1 and CDR2 sequences are KGHDR and SFDVKD. This CDR3 has 16 residues. The V and J ends lost 5 bases and 0 bases respectively, with 13 bases between them. The CDR3 region is CATSVPPESSYNEQFF. CDR3 DNA sequence: TGTGCCACCAGTGTACCCCCGGAGAGCTCCTACAATGAGCAGTTCTTC.

This clonotype has a count of ten or more. This chain connects TRBV7-9 to TRBJ2-2; 7 bases match TRBD2. After removal of 7 bases from V and 7 bases from J, the junction contained 9 bases not matched to a gene. The CDR3 loop spans 14 amino acids. Germline CDR1 reads SEHNR; CDR2 reads FQNEAQ (reference sequence). This CDR3 is CASTPWREFGELFF. CDR3 bases: TGTGCCAGCACCCCTTGGCGGGAGTTCGGGGAGCTGTTTTTT.

The rearrangement joins TRBV20-1 to TRBJ2-1; D gene unclear. The CDR3 consists of 13 residues. Germline-derived CDR1 and CDR2 are DFQATT and SNEGSKA (reference sequence). Deletions cut 0 bases from V and 5 bases from J, with 8 bases between. In DNA, the CDR3 is TGCAGTGCTAGAGACCCGGGTCACAATGAGCAGTTCTTC. It yields the protein CSARDPGHNEQFF.